Listed below are T cell receptor beta chains from one sample, sequenced in a study of OX40 agonist ivuxolimab in advanced cancers. Method: immunoSEQ multiplex PCR; TCRdb's copy keeps in-frame clones and lacks some. Among 75,000 to 95,000 clones, around 89% were seen once, and the ten largest hold 8% to 10%. Sequencing was performed on CD4+ or CD8+ T cells sorted from blood, taken in a trial of the OX40 agonist ivuxolimab. These receptor sequences come from an adult with an advanced solid tumor such as melanoma, head and neck, liver or kidney cancer. The CDR3 runs from the conserved cysteine through the conserved F or W. Each record gives: CDR3 protein, CDR3 DNA, clone size, D gene, V gene, J gene. A D gene is named only where the DNA matches it firmly. Some rows mark clone size as missing; the rest say once, few, many or name a class of expanded clone.

CDR3 protein: CASSLDLGRLETQYF
CDR3 DNA: TGTGCCAGCAGCTTAGATTTAGGTCGGCTGGAGACCCAGTACTTC
clone size: NA
D gene: NA
V gene: TRBV11-2
J gene: TRBJ2-5

CDR3 protein: CSVDAGGRETQYF
CDR3 DNA: TGCAGCGTTGACGCGGGCGGGAGAGAGACCCAGTACTTC
clone size: NA
D gene: TRBD2
V gene: TRBV29-1
J gene: TRBJ2-5

CDR3 protein: CASSETQGAIQYF
CDR3 DNA: TGCGCCAGCAGTGAAACCCAGGGAGCCATTCAGTACTTC
clone size: NA
D gene: NA
V gene: TRBV10-1
J gene: TRBJ2-4

CDR3 protein: CASSPGGYEQYF
CDR3 DNA: TGTGCCAGCAGCCCAGGAGGGTACGAGCAGTACTTC
clone size: NA
D gene: NA
V gene: TRBV7-9
J gene: TRBJ2-7

CDR3 protein: CASRARDTAYEQYF
CDR3 DNA: TGTGCCAGCAGAGCCCGGGACACTGCCTACGAGCAGTACTTC
clone size: NA
D gene: NA
V gene: TRBV6-5
J gene: TRBJ2-7

CDR3 protein: CASSDGVLETLETQYF
CDR3 DNA: TGTGCCAGCAGTGACGGGGTTTTGGAGACTTTGGAGACCCAGTACTTC
clone size: NA
D gene: NA
V gene: TRBV6-1
J gene: TRBJ2-5

CDR3 protein: CASSTDQVFSEQYF
CDR3 DNA: TGTGCCAGTAGTACCGATCAGGTGTTTAGCGAGCAGTACTTC
clone size: NA
D gene: NA
V gene: TRBV19
J gene: TRBJ2-7

CDR3 protein: CSAPGSGGVNEQFF
CDR3 DNA: TGCAGCGCCCCAGGGAGCGGGGGGGTCAATGAGCAGTTCTTC
clone size: NA
D gene: TRBD2
V gene: TRBV29-1
J gene: TRBJ2-1

CDR3 protein: CASRPLGTGGRIYGYTF
CDR3 DNA: TGTGCCAGCCGCCCACTCGGGACCGGTGGTCGAATATATGGCTACACCTTC
clone size: NA
D gene: NA
V gene: TRBV27
J gene: TRBJ1-2

CDR3 protein: CASSLTGALNQPQHF
CDR3 DNA: TGCGCCAGCAGCTTGACGGGGGCCCTTAATCAGCCCCAGCATTTT
clone size: NA
D gene: NA
V gene: TRBV5-1
J gene: TRBJ1-5

CDR3 protein: CASSTWTDTGELFF
CDR3 DNA: TGTGCCAGTAGTACTTGGACAGACACCGGGGAGCTGTTTTTT
clone size: NA
D gene: NA
V gene: TRBV19
J gene: TRBJ2-2

CDR3 protein: CASKGYTDTQYF
CDR3 DNA: TGTGCCAGCAAAGGGTACACAGATACGCAGTATTTT
clone size: NA
D gene: NA
V gene: TRBV28
J gene: TRBJ2-3

CDR3 protein: CASRTGNSPLHF
CDR3 DNA: TGTGCCAGTCGGACCGGTAATTCGCCCCTCCACTTT
clone size: few
D gene: NA
V gene: TRBV6-5
J gene: TRBJ1-6

CDR3 protein: CASRAQLASTDTQYF
CDR3 DNA: TGTGCCAGCAGGGCCCAACTAGCTAGCACAGATACGCAGTATTTT
clone size: NA
D gene: NA
V gene: TRBV2
J gene: TRBJ2-3

CDR3 protein: CASVDTGAYNEQFF
CDR3 DNA: TGCGCCAGCGTCGACACAGGGGCCTACAATGAGCAGTTCTTC
clone size: NA
D gene: TRBD1
V gene: TRBV5-1
J gene: TRBJ2-1

CDR3 protein: CASSSLFAAQNTEAFF
CDR3 DNA: TGTGCCAGCAGCTCGCTTTTCGCAGCCCAGAACACTGAAGCTTTCTTT
clone size: NA
D gene: NA
V gene: TRBV7-2
J gene: TRBJ1-1

CDR3 protein: CSVDLSGSGELFF
CDR3 DNA: TGCAGCGTTGATTTATCCGGATCCGGGGAGCTGTTTTTT
clone size: NA
D gene: NA
V gene: TRBV29-1
J gene: TRBJ2-2

CDR3 protein: CASSTPGGNYGYTF
CDR3 DNA: TGTGCCAGTAGTACGCCAGGGGGCAACTATGGCTACACCTTC
clone size: NA
D gene: TRBD1
V gene: TRBV19
J gene: TRBJ1-2

CDR3 protein: CASSQGLAGGAGELFF
CDR3 DNA: TGTGCCAGCAGTCAAGGACTAGCGGGAGGAGCCGGGGAGCTGTTTTTT
clone size: NA
D gene: TRBD2
V gene: TRBV2
J gene: TRBJ2-2

CDR3 protein: CATSRARDYEQYF
CDR3 DNA: TGTGCCACCAGCAGGGCTCGCGATTACGAGCAGTACTTC
clone size: NA
D gene: NA
V gene: TRBV15
J gene: TRBJ2-7

CDR3 protein: CASSLGLGSGRAYNEQFF
CDR3 DNA: TGTGCCAGCAGCCTAGGGCTGGGCAGCGGTCGGGCCTACAATGAGCAGTTCTTC
clone size: once
D gene: NA
V gene: TRBV5-6
J gene: TRBJ2-1

CDR3 protein: CASRRRTGADYEQYF
CDR3 DNA: TGCGCCAGCAGACGACGGACAGGGGCTGACTACGAGCAGTACTTC
clone size: NA
D gene: TRBD1
V gene: TRBV5-1
J gene: TRBJ2-7

CDR3 protein: CASSLTTGGAVDTQYF
CDR3 DNA: TGTGCCAGCAGCCTGACGACAGGGGGCGCGGTAGATACGCAGTATTTT
clone size: NA
D gene: TRBD1
V gene: TRBV7-9
J gene: TRBJ2-3

CDR3 protein: CASSLAGNPNYEQYF
CDR3 DNA: TGTGCCAGCAGCTTGGCAGGGAATCCCAACTACGAGCAGTACTTC
clone size: NA
D gene: NA
V gene: TRBV11-3
J gene: TRBJ2-7

CDR3 protein: CASSAQTHGGTDTQYF
CDR3 DNA: TGTGCCAGTAGTGCCCAAACCCACGGGGGTACAGATACGCAGTATTTT
clone size: NA
D gene: NA
V gene: TRBV19
J gene: TRBJ2-3

CDR3 protein: CASSISGRAVPTQYF
CDR3 DNA: TGTGCCAGTAGTATATCCGGGAGGGCCGTCCCTACGCAGTATTTT
clone size: NA
D gene: TRBD2
V gene: TRBV19
J gene: TRBJ2-3

CDR3 protein: CASSPLTSSYEQFF
CDR3 DNA: TGTGCCAGCAGCCCACTGACTAGCAGTTATGAGCAGTTCTTC
clone size: NA
D gene: TRBD2
V gene: TRBV9
J gene: TRBJ2-1

CDR3 protein: CASSRSRNQPQHF
CDR3 DNA: TGTGCCAGCAGTAGGTCTCGTAATCAGCCCCAGCATTTT
clone size: NA
D gene: NA
V gene: TRBV28
J gene: TRBJ1-5

CDR3 protein: CASSLGTSGYNEQFF
CDR3 DNA: TGTGCCAGCAGCCTAGGGACTAGCGGCTACAATGAGCAGTTCTTC
clone size: NA
D gene: TRBD2
V gene: TRBV7-2
J gene: TRBJ2-1

CDR3 protein: CASSYRANTDTQYF
CDR3 DNA: TGTGCCAGCAGTTACCGGGCCAACACAGATACGCAGTATTTT
clone size: NA
D gene: NA
V gene: TRBV27
J gene: TRBJ2-3

CDR3 protein: CASSLMLSDTQYF
CDR3 DNA: TGTGCCAGCAGCTTAATGCTCTCAGATACGCAGTATTTT
clone size: NA
D gene: NA
V gene: TRBV7-2
J gene: TRBJ2-3

CDR3 protein: CASSVGQGATDTQYF
CDR3 DNA: TGTGCCAGCAGCGTAGGACAGGGGGCAACAGATACGCAGTATTTT
clone size: NA
D gene: TRBD1
V gene: TRBV9
J gene: TRBJ2-3

CDR3 protein: CATSTSPGSTEAFF
CDR3 DNA: TGTGCCACCAGCACCAGCCCAGGGAGCACTGAAGCTTTCTTT
clone size: NA
D gene: NA
V gene: TRBV15
J gene: TRBJ1-1

CDR3 protein: CASSGIGLTNYGYTF
CDR3 DNA: TGTGCCAGCAGCGGAATAGGACTGACTAACTATGGCTACACCTTC
clone size: once
D gene: NA
V gene: TRBV13
J gene: TRBJ1-2

CDR3 protein: CASSYVGDYEQYF
CDR3 DNA: TGTGCCAGCAGTTATGTGGGGGACTACGAGCAGTACTTC
clone size: NA
D gene: NA
V gene: TRBV6-5
J gene: TRBJ2-7

CDR3 protein: CASFFPGWTYEQYF
CDR3 DNA: TGTGCCAGCTTTTTTCCGGGTTGGACCTACGAGCAGTACTTC
clone size: NA
D gene: NA
V gene: TRBV2
J gene: TRBJ2-7

CDR3 protein: CTSSHGVAGLGRTEQYF
CDR3 DNA: TGCACCAGCAGCCATGGCGTCGCCGGGCTTGGTCGAACCGAGCAGTACTTC
clone size: NA
D gene: NA
V gene: TRBV1
J gene: TRBJ2-7

CDR3 protein: CASSPTVNTEAFF
CDR3 DNA: TGTGCCAGCAGCCCGACAGTGAACACTGAAGCTTTCTTT
clone size: NA
D gene: NA
V gene: TRBV7-9
J gene: TRBJ1-1

CDR3 protein: CASSRPASGRAGMEQYF
CDR3 DNA: TGCGCCAGCAGCCGGCCCGCTAGCGGGAGGGCCGGGATGGAGCAGTACTTC
clone size: NA
D gene: TRBD2
V gene: TRBV4-1
J gene: TRBJ2-7

CDR3 protein: CASSDNSGANVLTF
CDR3 DNA: TGTGCCAGCAGTGATAACTCTGGGGCCAACGTCCTGACTTTC
clone size: NA
D gene: NA
V gene: TRBV2
J gene: TRBJ2-6

CDR3 protein: CASRGNTGELFF
CDR3 DNA: TGTGCCAGCAGGGGGAACACCGGGGAGCTGTTTTTT
clone size: once
D gene: NA
V gene: TRBV25-1
J gene: TRBJ2-2

CDR3 protein: CASSWAGTGQDEQYF
CDR3 DNA: TGTGCCAGCAGTTGGGCCGGGACAGGGCAGGACGAGCAGTACTTC
clone size: few
D gene: TRBD1
V gene: TRBV6-5
J gene: TRBJ2-7

CDR3 protein: CAISAAVETYNEQFF
CDR3 DNA: TGTGCCATCAGTGCGGCAGTAGAGACTTACAATGAGCAGTTCTTC
clone size: NA
D gene: NA
V gene: TRBV10-3
J gene: TRBJ2-1

CDR3 protein: CASSEGYEQYF
CDR3 DNA: TGTGCCAGTAGTGAGGGGTACGAGCAGTACTTC
clone size: NA
D gene: NA
V gene: TRBV19
J gene: TRBJ2-7

CDR3 protein: CSVTGPGVGETQYF
CDR3 DNA: TGCAGCGTCACAGGGCCGGGGGTAGGGGAGACCCAGTACTTC
clone size: NA
D gene: NA
V gene: TRBV29-1
J gene: TRBJ2-5

CDR3 protein: CASSPEGGRGLGNTIYF
CDR3 DNA: TGTGCCAGCAGTCCCGAGGGGGGACGGGGCCTTGGAAACACCATATATTTT
clone size: NA
D gene: NA
V gene: TRBV28
J gene: TRBJ1-3

CDR3 protein: CASSLPAGGSYEQYF
CDR3 DNA: TGTGCCAGCAGTTTACCGGCAGGGGGCTCCTACGAGCAGTACTTC
clone size: NA
D gene: TRBD1
V gene: TRBV28
J gene: TRBJ2-7

CDR3 protein: CASSLDMDTEAFF
CDR3 DNA: TGTGCCAGCAGCTTAGATATGGACACTGAAGCTTTCTTT
clone size: NA
D gene: NA
V gene: TRBV11-2
J gene: TRBJ1-1

CDR3 protein: CASSKSSGHSGETQYF
CDR3 DNA: TGTGCCAGCAGCAAATCATCTGGACATTCGGGGGAGACCCAGTACTTC
clone size: NA
D gene: NA
V gene: TRBV21-1
J gene: TRBJ2-5

CDR3 protein: CASSLAGGAVETQYF
CDR3 DNA: TGCGCCAGCAGCTTGGCCGGAGGGGCGGTGGAGACCCAGTACTTC
clone size: NA
D gene: NA
V gene: TRBV5-1
J gene: TRBJ2-5

CDR3 protein: CAISEASGGPGANVLTF
CDR3 DNA: TGTGCCATCAGTGAAGCTAGCGGGGGTCCTGGGGCCAACGTCCTGACTTTC
clone size: NA
D gene: TRBD2
V gene: TRBV10-3
J gene: TRBJ2-6

CDR3 protein: CASKREWNTEAFF
CDR3 DNA: TGTGCCAGCAAGAGGGAATGGAACACTGAAGCTTTCTTT
clone size: NA
D gene: NA
V gene: TRBV7-2
J gene: TRBJ1-1

CDR3 protein: CASRPRFSGYEQYF
CDR3 DNA: TGTGCCAGCAGGCCTAGGTTTTCGGGCTACGAGCAGTACTTC
clone size: NA
D gene: NA
V gene: TRBV6-6
J gene: TRBJ2-7

CDR3 protein: CASSYQPNSGNTIYF
CDR3 DNA: TGTGCCAGCAGTTACCAGCCTAACTCTGGAAACACCATATATTTT
clone size: NA
D gene: NA
V gene: TRBV6-5
J gene: TRBJ1-3

CDR3 protein: CASSPPLAGGLHEQFF
CDR3 DNA: TGTGCCAGCTCACCTCCTCTAGCGGGAGGTCTACATGAGCAGTTCTTC
clone size: NA
D gene: TRBD2
V gene: TRBV18
J gene: TRBJ2-1

CDR3 protein: CASSRRFAGTERYNEQFF
CDR3 DNA: TGCGCCAGCAGCCGAAGATTTGCAGGGACAGAGAGATACAATGAGCAGTTCTTC
clone size: NA
D gene: TRBD1
V gene: TRBV5-1
J gene: TRBJ2-1